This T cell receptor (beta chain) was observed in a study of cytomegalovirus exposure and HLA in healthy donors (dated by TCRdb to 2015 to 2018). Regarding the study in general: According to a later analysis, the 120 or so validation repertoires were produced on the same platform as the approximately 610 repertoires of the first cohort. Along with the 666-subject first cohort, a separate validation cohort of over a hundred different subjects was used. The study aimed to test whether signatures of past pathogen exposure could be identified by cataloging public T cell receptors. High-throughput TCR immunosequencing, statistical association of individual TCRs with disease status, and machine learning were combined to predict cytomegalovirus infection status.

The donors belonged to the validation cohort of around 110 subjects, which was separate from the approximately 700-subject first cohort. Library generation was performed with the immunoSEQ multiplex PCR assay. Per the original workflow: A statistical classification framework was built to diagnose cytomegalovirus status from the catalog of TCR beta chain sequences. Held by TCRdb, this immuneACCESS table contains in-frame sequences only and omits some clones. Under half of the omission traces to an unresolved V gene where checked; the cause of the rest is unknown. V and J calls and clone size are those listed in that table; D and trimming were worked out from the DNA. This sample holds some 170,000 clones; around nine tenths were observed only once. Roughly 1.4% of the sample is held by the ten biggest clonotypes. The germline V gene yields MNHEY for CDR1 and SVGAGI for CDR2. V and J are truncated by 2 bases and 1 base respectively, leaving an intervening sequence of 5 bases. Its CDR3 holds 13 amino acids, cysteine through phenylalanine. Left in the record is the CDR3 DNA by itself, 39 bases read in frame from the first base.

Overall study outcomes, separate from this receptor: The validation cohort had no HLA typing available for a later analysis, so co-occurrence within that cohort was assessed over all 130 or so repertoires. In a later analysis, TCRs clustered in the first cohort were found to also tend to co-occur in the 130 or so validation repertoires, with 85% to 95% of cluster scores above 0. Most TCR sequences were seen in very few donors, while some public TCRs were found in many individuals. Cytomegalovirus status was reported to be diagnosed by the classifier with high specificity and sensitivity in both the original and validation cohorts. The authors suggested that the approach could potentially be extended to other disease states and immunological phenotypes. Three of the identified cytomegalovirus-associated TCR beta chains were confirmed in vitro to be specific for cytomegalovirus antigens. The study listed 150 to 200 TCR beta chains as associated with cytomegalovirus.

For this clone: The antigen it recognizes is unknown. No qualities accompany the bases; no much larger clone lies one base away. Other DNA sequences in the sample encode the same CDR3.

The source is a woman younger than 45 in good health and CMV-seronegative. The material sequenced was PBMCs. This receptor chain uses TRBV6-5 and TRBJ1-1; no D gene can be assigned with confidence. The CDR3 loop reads CASSYGQNTEAFF. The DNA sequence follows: TGTGCCAGCAGTTACGGCCAGAACACTGAAGCTTTCTTT.